The sequence of this T cell receptor (beta chain) was determined in a study of identical twins. Broader study findings: Sequences that were beta out-of-frame showed weaker excess twin sharing. Conclusions rested on cross-sectional statistics rather than following the same donors.

Healthy Caucasians provided all donations. The sample holds a few counts of this clonotype. Its target is unknown. CDR1 is SGHTA and CDR2 is FQGNSA in the germline V gene. Trimming removed 5 bases at V and 9 bases at J, with 20 bases between. The CDR3 extends over 16 amino acids. The cDNA had a unique molecular identifier and a template-switch universal primer site. TCRdb re-analysed the 5' RACE reads in MiXCR, keeping a single row per CDR3 protein. The table records hundreds of thousands of distinct CDR3 sequences, around a tenth of them present only once. The sequenced material came from memory (CD45RO+) T cells sorted from blood. The TCR originated in a woman aged 18-29 years in good health. The chain is built from TRBV7-2 and TRBJ1-6, with D possibly matching TRBD1 (6 bases). The CDR3 DNA reads as TGTGCCAGCAGCCCCCAGGCGACAGGAGGCGGTTCACCCCTCCACTTT. This codes for CASSPQATGGGSPLHF.